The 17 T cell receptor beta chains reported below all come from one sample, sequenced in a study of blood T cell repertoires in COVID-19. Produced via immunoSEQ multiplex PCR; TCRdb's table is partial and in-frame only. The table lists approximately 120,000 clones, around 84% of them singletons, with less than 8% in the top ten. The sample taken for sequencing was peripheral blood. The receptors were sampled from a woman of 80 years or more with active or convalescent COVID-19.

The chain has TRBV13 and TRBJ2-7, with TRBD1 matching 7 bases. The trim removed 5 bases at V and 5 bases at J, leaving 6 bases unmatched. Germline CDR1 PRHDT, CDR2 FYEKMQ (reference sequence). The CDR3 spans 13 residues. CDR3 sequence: CASSRQGANEQYF. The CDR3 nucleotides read TGTGCCAGCAGCCGACAGGGTGCCAACGAGCAGTACTTC. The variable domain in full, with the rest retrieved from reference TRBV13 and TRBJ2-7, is AAGVIQSPRHLIKEKRETATLKCYPIPRHDTVYWYQQGPGQDPQFLISFYEKMQSDKGSIPDRFSAQQFSDYHSELNMSSLELGDSALYFCASSRQGANEQYFGPGTRLTVT.

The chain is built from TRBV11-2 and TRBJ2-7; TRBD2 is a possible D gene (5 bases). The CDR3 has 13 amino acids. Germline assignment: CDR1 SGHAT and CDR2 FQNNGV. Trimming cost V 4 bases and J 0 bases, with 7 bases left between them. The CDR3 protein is CASSWESSYEQYF. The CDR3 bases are TGTGCCAGCAGCTGGGAGAGCTCCTACGAGCAGTACTTC.

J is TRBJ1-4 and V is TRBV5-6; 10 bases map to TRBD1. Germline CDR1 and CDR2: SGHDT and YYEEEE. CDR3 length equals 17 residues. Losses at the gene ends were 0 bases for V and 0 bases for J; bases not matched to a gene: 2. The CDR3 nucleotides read TGTGCCAGCAGCTTGGAGACAGGGGGCTCAACTAATGAAAAACTGTTTTTT. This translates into CASSLETGGSTNEKLFF.

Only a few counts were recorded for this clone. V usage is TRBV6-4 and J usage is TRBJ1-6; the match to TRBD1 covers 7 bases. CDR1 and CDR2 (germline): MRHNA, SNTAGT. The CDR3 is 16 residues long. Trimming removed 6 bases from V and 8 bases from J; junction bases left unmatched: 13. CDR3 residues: CASSRTGTATDSPLHF. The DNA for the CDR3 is TGTGCCAGCAGCCGGACCGGGACAGCTACCGATTCACCCCTCCACTTT.

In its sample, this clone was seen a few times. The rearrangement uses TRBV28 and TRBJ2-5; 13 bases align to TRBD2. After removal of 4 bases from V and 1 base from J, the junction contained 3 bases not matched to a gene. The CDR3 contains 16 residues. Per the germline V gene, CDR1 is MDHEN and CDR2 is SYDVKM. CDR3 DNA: TGTGCCAGCAGTTCGGGACTAGCGGGAACCCAAGAGACCCAGTACTTC. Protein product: CASSSGLAGTQETQYF.

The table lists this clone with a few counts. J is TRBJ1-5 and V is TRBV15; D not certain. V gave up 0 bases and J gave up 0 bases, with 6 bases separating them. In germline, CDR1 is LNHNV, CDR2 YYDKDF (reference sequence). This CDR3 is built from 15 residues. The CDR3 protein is CATSRDRNSNQPQHF. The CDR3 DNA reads TGTGCCACCAGCAGAGACAGAAATAGCAATCAGCCCCAGCATTTT.

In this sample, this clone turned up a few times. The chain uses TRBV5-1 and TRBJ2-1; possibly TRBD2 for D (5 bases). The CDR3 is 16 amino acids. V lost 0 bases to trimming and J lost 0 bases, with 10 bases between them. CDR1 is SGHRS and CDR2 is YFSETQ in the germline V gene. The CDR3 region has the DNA TGCGCCAGCAGCTTGGAGCCAGCGGACTCCTACAATGAGCAGTTCTTC. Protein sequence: CASSLEPADSYNEQFF. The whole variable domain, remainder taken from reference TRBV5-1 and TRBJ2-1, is KAGVTQTPRYLIKTRGQQVTLSCSPISGHRSVSWYQQTPGQGLQFLFEYFSETQRNKGNFPGRFSGRQFSNSRSEMNVSTLELGDSALYLCASSLEPADSYNEQFFGPGTRLTVL.

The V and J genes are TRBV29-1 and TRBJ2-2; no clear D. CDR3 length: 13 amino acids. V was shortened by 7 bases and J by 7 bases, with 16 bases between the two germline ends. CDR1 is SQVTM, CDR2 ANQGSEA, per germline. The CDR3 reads CSARLFIVGELFF. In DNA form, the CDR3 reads TGCAGCGCCCGACTCTTCATCGTCGGGGAGCTGTTTTTT.

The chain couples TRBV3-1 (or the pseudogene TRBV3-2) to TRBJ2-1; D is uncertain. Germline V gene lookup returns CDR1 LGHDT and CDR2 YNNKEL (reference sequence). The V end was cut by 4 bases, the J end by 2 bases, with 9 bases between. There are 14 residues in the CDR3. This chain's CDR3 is CASSPVPAYNEQFF. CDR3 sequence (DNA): TGTGCCAGCAGCCCCGTACCGGCCTACAATGAGCAGTTCTTC.

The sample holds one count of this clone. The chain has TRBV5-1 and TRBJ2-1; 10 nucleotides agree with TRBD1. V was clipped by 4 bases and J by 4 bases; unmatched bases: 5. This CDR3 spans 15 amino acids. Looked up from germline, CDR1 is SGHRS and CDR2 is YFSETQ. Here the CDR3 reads CASSGGTGVYNEQFF. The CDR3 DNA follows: TGCGCCAGCAGCGGCGGGACAGGGGTATACAATGAGCAGTTCTTC.

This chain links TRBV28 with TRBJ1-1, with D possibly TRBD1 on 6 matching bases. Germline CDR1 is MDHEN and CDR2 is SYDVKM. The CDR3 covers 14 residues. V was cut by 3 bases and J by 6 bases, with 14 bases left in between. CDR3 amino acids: CASSFLKQGAEAFF. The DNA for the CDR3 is TGTGCCAGCAGTTTCCTCAAACAGGGAGCTGAAGCTTTCTTT.

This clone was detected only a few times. The CDR3 sequence is CASRQYYGYTF. The DNA of the CDR3 is TGTGCCAGTCGACAGTACTATGGCTACACCTTC. The gene calls are TRBV28 and TRBJ1-2; the D gene is possibly TRBD1 (5 bases). The V gene lost 9 bases and the J gene lost 3 bases, with 8 bases spanning the gap. The CDR3 has 11 residues. Germline CDR1 MDHEN, CDR2 SYDVKM.

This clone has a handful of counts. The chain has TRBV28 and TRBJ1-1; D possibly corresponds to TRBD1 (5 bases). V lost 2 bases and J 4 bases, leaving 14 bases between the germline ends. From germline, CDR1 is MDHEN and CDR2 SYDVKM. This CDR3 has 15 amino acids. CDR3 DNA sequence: TGTGCCAGCAGTTTAGGGTTAACGACAGCCACTGAAGCTTTCTTT. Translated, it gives CASSLGLTTATEAFF.

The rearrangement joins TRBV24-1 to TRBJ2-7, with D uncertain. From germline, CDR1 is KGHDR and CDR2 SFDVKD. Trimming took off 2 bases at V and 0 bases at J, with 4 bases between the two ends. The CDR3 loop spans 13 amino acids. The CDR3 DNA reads TGTGCCACCAGTGATTGGAGCTCCTACGAGCAGTACTTC. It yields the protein CATSDWSSYEQYF.

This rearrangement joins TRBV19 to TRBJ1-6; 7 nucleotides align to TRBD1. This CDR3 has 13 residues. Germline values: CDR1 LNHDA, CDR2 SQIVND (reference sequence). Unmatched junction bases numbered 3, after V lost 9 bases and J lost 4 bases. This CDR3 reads CASAGQYNSPLHF. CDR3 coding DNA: TGTGCCAGCGCGGGACAGTATAATTCACCCCTCCACTTT.

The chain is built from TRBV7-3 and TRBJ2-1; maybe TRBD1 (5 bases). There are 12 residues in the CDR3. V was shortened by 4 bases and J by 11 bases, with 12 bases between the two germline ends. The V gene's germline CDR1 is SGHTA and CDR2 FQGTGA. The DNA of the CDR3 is TGTGCCAGCAGCTCGGGCAGGGTGAAGCAGTTCTTC. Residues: CASSSGRVKQFF.

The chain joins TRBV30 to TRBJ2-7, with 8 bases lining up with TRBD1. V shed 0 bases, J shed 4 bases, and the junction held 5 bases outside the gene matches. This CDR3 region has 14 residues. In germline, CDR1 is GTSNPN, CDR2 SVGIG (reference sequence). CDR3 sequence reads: CAWSVAGGGYEQYF. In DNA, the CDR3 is TGTGCCTGGAGTGTTGCAGGGGGCGGTTACGAGCAGTACTTC. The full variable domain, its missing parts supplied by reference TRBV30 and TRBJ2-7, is SQTIHQWPATLVQPVGSPLSLECTVEGTSNPNLYWYRQAAGRGLQLLFYSVGIGQISSEVPQNLSASRPQDRQFILSSKKLLLSDSGFYLCAWSVAGGGYEQYFGPGTRLTVT.